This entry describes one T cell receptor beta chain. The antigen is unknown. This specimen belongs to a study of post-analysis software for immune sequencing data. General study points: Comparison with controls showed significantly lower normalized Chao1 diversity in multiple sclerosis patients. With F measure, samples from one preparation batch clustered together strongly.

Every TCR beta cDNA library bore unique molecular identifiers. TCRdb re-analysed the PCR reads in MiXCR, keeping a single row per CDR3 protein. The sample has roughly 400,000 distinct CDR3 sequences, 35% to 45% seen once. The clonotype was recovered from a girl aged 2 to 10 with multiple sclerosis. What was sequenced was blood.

The CDR3 reads CASSFPLAGNSYNEQFF. The CDR3 DNA reads TGTGCCAGCAGTTTCCCTTTGGCGGGCAACTCCTACAATGAGCAGTTCTTC. The chain uses TRBV28 and TRBJ2-1; maybe TRBD2 (5 bases). This CDR3 region has 17 residues. Germline CDR1 is MDHEN and CDR2 is SYDVKM. V was shortened by 3 bases and J by 0 bases, with 15 bases between the two germline ends.